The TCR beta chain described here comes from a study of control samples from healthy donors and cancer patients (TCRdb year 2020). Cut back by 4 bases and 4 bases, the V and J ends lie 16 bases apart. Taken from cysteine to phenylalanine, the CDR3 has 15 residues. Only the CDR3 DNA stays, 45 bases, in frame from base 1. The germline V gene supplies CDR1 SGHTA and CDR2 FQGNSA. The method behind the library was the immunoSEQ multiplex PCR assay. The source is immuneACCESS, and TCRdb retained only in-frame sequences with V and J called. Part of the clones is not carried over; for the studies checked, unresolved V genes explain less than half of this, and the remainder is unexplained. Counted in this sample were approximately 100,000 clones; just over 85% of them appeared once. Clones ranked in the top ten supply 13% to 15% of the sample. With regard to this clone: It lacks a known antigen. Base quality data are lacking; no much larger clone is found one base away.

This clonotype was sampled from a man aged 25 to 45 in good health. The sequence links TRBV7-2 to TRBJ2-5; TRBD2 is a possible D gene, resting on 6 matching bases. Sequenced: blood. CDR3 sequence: CASSSGLRGGETQYF. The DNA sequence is TGTGCCAGCAGCTCAGGACTAAGGGGCGGAGAGACCCAGTACTTC.